The clone carrying this T cell receptor (beta chain) showed up many times. Its antigen is not identified. V was trimmed by 3 bases and J by 5 bases, leaving 10 bases between them. CDR1 and CDR2 (germline): MDHEN, SYDVKM. CDR3 length equals 13 residues. The record originates from a study of blood T cells in healthy people across ages. Alongside a J-beta primer mix, a sample-barcoded 5' primer served in a second PCR lasting about 7 to 11 cycles. TCRdb processed the 5' RACE reads anew with MiXCR; each CDR3 protein has one entry. This sample carries about 800,000 distinct CDR3 sequences, 58% of them seen once, and the ten largest clones take around 20%. Overall study findings and caveats: Age brought a roughly linear fall in TCR beta diversity measured per million T cells. The long-lived group displayed more naive CD4+ cells, plus higher diversity, than the aged donors did.

This clonotype was obtained from a man aged 30-40 years in good health. This chain links TRBV28 with TRBJ2-5, with a possible D match to TRBD2 (5 bases). The sample comprised blood. CDR3 bases: TGTGCCAGCAGTTTCCCTAGCATGGAGACCCAGTACTTC. Protein product: CASSFPSMETQYF.